The rows below give T cell receptor beta chains drawn from one sample of a study of CD8+ T cells in alopecia areata. The assay was immunoSEQ multiplex PCR, and TCRdb's table has in-frame clones only and misses some. The data contain 220,000 or so clones, 50% to 65% of them singletons. The starting material was CD4+ T cells sorted from blood, obtained at week 0. Source of these receptors: a human donor with alopecia areata. CDR3s include the opening cysteine and the closing phenylalanine or tryptophan.

TRBV4-1 | CASSQEGRGHGNIQYF
TRBV19 | CASTPGTGQLSPLHF
TRBV30 | CAWSVAGNDQPQHF
TRBV4-1 | CASSQLAGTTYEQYF
TRBV9 | CASSVASRAPYGYTF
TRBV29-1 | CSVIPGVTEAFF
TRBV29-1 | CSVSRGRADTQYF
TRBV29-1 | CSVGQARFSYGYTF
TRBV5-6 | CASSLSGTRQGEKLFF
TRBV30 | CAWSVLNSPLHF
TRBV29-1 | CSVPAQGLAGVVNYNEQFF
TRBV19 | CASSIQLGPSYGYTF
TRBV5-1 | CASSSQDSSRGYTF
TRBV5-6 | CASSWGVTGELFF
TRBV5-1 | CASRPGDSYNEQFF
TRBV6-6 | CASSYSANYGYTF
TRBV5-4 | CASSLGERETQYF